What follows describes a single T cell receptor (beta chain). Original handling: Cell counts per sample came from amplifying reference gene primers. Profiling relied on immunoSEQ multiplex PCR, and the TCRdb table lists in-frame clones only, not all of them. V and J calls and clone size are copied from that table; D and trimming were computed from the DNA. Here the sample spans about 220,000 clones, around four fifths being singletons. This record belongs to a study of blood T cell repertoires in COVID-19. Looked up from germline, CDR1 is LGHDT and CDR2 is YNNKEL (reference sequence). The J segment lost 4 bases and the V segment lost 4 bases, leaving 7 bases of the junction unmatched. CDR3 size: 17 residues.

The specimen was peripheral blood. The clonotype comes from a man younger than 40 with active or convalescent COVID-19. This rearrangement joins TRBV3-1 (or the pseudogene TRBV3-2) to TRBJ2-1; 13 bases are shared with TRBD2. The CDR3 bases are TGTGCCAGCAGCCCCCGGACTAGCGGGAGAATATACAATGAGCAGTTCTTC. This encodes CASSPRTSGRIYNEQFF.